This T cell receptor beta chain comes out of a study of blood T cell repertoires in COVID-19. The CDR3 has 14 residues. Trimming took off 7 bases at V and 3 bases at J, with 13 bases between the two ends. Germline assignment: CDR1 SNHLY and CDR2 FYNNEI. Assay used: immunoSEQ multiplex PCR; TCRdb lists only in-frame clones, some missing. The sample consists of about 160,000 clones, approximately 91% of them appearing once. The sequence derives from a man aged 18 to 29 with acute or convalescent COVID-19. Material for sequencing was peripheral blood. The chain is built from TRBV2 and TRBJ1-5; D remains ambiguous. The CDR3 loop is CASTEVGINQPQHF. The CDR3, as DNA: TGTGCCAGCACCGAGGTAGGCATCAATCAGCCCCAGCATTTT.